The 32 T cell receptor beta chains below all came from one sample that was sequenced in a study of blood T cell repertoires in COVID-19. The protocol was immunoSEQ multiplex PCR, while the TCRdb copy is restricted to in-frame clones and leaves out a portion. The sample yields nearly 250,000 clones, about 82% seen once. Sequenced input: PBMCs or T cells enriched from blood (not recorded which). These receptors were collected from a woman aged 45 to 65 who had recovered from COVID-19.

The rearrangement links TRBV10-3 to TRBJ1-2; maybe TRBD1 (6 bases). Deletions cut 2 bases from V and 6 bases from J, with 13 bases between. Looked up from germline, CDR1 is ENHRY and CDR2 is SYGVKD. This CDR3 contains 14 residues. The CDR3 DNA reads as TGTGCCATCAGTGAGGCGGGGGGGCTCAATGGCTACACCTTC. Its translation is CAISEAGGLNGYTF.

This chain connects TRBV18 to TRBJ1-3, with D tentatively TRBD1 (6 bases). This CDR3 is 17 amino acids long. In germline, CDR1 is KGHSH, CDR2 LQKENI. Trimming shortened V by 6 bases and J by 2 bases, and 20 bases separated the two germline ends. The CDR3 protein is CASSSRDIMEAGNTIYF. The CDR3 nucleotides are TGTGCCAGCTCTTCCAGGGACATAATGGAGGCTGGAAACACCATATATTTT.

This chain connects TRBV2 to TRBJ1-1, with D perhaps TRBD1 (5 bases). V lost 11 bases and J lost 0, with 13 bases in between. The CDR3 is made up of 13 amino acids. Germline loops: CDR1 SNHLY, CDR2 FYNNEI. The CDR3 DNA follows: TGTGCCTACTCAGGGCCCTTGAACACTGAAGCTTTCTTT. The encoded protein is CAYSGPLNTEAFF.

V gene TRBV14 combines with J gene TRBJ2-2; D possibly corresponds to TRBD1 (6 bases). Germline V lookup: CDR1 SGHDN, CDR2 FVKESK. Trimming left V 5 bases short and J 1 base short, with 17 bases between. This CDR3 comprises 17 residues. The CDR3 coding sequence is TGTGCCAGCAGCGCAGACCGTCGGGACAAGAACACCGGGGAGCTGTTTTTT. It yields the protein CASSADRRDKNTGELFF.

The CDR3 loop is CASRWSGGYYGYTF. CDR3 DNA sequence: TGTGCCAGCAGATGGTCAGGGGGTTACTATGGCTACACCTTC. The V gene is TRBV27, the J gene TRBJ1-2; 7 nucleotides line up with TRBD1. Germline lookup yields CDR1 MNHEY and CDR2 SMNVEV (reference sequence). V lost 6 bases and J lost 3; bases outside the gene matches: 7. CDR3 length equals 14 residues.

The chain's CDR3 is CASSFWDTLSEQYF. In DNA form, the CDR3 reads TGTGCCAGCAGTTTTTGGGACACTCTCAGCGAGCAGTACTTC. The rearrangement links TRBV28 to TRBJ2-7; possible D gene TRBD1, 6 bases. The V gene's germline CDR1 is MDHEN and CDR2 SYDVKM. The CDR3 sequence is 14 residues long. V lost 3 bases and J 6 bases, leaving 15 bases between the germline ends.

CDR3 sequence reads: CASSLQATNEKLFF. For the CDR3, the DNA is TGCGCCAGCAGCTTGCAGGCCACGAATGAAAAACTGTTTTTT. V gene TRBV5-1 combines with J gene TRBJ1-4; D unresolved. The CDR3 has 14 residues. Germline V gives CDR1 SGHRS, CDR2 YFSETQ. Trimming stripped 1 base from V and 5 bases from J, with 9 bases between. Filled out from reference TRBV5-1 and TRBJ1-4, the complete variable domain reads KAGVTQTPRYLIKTRGQQVTLSCSPISGHRSVSWYQQTPGQGLQFLFEYFSETQRNKGNFPGRFSGRQFSNSRSEMNVSTLELGDSALYLCASSLQATNEKLFFGSGTQLSVL.

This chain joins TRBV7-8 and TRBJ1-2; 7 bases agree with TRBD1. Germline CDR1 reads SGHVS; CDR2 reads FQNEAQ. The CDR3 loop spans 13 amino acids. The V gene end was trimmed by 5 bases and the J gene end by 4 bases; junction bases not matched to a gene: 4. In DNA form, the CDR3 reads TGTGCCAGCAGCATCGACAGGGTCTATGGCTACACCTTC. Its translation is CASSIDRVYGYTF.

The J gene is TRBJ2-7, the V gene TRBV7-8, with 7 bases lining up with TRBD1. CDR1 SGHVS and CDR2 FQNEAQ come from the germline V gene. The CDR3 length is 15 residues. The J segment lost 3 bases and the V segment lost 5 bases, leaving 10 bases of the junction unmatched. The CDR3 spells CASSPRTGSSYEQYF. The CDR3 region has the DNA TGTGCCAGCAGCCCCCGGACAGGAAGTAGCTACGAGCAGTACTTC.

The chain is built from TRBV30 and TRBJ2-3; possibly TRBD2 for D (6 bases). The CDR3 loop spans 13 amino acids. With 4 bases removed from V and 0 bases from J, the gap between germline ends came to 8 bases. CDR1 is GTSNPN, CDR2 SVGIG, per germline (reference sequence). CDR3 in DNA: TGTGCCTGGAATGGAGGGAGCACAGATACGCAGTATTTT. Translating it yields CAWNGGSTDTQYF.

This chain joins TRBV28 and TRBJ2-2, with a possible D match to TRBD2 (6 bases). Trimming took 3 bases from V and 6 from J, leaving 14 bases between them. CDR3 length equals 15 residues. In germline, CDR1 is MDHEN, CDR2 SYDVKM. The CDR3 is CASSFFRERAGELFF. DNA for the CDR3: TGTGCCAGCAGTTTTTTTCGGGAGAGGGCCGGGGAGCTGTTTTTT.

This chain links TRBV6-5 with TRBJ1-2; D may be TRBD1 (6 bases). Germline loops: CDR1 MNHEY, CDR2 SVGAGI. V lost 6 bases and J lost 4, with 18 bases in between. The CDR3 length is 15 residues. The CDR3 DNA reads TGTGCCAGCAGGGGGAGATTGGGGGCGGGCTATGGCTACACCTTC. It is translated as CASRGRLGAGYGYTF.

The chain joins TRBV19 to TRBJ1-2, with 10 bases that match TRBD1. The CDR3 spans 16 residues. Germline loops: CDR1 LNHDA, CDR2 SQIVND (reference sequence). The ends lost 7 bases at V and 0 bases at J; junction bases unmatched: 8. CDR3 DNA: TGTGCCAGTACCTCAGGACAGGGGGGAGCTAACTATGGCTACACCTTC. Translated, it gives CASTSGQGGANYGYTF.

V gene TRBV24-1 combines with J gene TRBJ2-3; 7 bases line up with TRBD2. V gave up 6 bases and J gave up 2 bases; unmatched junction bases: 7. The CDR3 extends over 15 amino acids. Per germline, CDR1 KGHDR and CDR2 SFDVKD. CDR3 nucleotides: TGTGCCACCAGTTTCGAGCGGGGCAACACAGATACGCAGTATTTT. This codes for CATSFERGNTDTQYF.

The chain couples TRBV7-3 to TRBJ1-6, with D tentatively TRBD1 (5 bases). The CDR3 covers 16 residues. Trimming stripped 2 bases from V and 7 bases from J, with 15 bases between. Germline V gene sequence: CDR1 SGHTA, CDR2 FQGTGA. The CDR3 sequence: CASSLEGGGANSPLHF. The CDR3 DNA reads TGTGCCAGCAGCTTAGAGGGTGGAGGGGCAAATTCACCCCTCCACTTT.

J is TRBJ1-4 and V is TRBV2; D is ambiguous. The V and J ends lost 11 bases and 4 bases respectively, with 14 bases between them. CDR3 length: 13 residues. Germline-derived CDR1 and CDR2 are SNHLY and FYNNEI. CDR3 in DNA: TGTGCCTGCCATGCGACTCGTAATGAAAAACTGTTTTTT. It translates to CACHATRNEKLFF.

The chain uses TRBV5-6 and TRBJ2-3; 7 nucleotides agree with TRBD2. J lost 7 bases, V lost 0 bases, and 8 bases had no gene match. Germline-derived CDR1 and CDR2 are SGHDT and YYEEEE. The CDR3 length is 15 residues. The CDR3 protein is CASSLGAGYGNTQYF. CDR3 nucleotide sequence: TGTGCCAGCAGCTTGGGAGCGGGGTATGGGAATACGCAGTATTTT. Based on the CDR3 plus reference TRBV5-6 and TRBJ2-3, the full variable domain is DAGVTQSPTHLIKTRGQQVTLRCSPKSGHDTVSWYQQALGQGPQFIFQYYEEEERQRGNFPDRFSGHQFPNYSSELNVNALLLGDSALYLCASSLGAGYGNTQYFGPGTRLTVL.

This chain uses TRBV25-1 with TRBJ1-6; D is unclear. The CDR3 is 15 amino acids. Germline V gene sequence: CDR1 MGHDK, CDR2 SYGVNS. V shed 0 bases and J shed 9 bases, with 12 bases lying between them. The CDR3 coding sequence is TGTGCCAGCAGTGAATATTACGGGAATGGTTCACCCCTCCACTTT. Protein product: CASSEYYGNGSPLHF.

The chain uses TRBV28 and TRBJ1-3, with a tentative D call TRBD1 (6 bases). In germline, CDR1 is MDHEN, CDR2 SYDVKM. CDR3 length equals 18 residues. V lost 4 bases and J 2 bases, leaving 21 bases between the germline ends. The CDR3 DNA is TGTGCCAGCAGTTGGCAGGGGACGAGTCGGAGCCCTGGAAACACCATATATTTT. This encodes CASSWQGTSRSPGNTIYF.

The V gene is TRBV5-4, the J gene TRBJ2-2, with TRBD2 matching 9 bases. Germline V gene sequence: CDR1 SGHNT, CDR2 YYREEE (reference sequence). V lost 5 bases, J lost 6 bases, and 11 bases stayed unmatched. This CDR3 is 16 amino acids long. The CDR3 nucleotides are TGTGCCAGCAGTTCAATGGCGGGGGGGTCCCCCGGGGAGCTGTTTTTT. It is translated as CASSSMAGGSPGELFF.

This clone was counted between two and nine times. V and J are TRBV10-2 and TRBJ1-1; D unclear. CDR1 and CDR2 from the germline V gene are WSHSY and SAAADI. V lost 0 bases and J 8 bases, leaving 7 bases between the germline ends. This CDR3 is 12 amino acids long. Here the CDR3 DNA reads TGCGCCAGCAGTGAGTCTTCTTTAGAAGCTTTCTTT. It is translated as CASSESSLEAFF.

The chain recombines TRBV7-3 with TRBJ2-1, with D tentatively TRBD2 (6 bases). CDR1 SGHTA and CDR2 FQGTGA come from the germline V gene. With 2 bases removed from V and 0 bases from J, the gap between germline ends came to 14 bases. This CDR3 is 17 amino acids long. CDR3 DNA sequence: TGTGCCAGCAGCTTAGAGAAGCGGGCGAGCTCCTACAATGAGCAGTTCTTC. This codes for CASSLEKRASSYNEQFF.

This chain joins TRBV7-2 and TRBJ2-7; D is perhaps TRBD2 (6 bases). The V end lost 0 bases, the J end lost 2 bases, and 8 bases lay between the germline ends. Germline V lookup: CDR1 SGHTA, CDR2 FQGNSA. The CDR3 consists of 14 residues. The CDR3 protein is CASSLASGAYEQYF. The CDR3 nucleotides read TGTGCCAGCAGCTTAGCTAGCGGCGCCTACGAGCAGTACTTC.

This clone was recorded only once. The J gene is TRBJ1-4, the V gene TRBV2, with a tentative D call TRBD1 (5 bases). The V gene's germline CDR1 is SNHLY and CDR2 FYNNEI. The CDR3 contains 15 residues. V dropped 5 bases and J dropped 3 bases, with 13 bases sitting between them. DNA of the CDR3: TGTGCCAGCAGTTTCCCGGGGGTCGCTAATGAAAAACTGTTTTTT. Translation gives CASSFPGVANEKLFF.

The CDR3 spells CASSLGASSYNEQFF. CDR3 sequence (DNA): TGCGCCAGCAGCTTGGGCGCAAGCTCCTACAATGAGCAGTTCTTC. The rearrangement uses TRBV5-1 and TRBJ2-1; D not resolved. Germline V gene data show CDR1 as SGHRS and CDR2 as YFSETQ. The CDR3 runs 15 residues. The germline V and J ends were trimmed by 0 bases and 0 bases, with 7 bases remaining between them.

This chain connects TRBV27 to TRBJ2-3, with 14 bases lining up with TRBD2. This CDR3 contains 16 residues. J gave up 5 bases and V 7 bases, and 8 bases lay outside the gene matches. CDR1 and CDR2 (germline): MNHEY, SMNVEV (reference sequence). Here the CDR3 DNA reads TGTGCCAGCAATGAAAGACTAGCGGGAGGGCTAGATACGCAGTATTTT. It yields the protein CASNERLAGGLDTQYF.

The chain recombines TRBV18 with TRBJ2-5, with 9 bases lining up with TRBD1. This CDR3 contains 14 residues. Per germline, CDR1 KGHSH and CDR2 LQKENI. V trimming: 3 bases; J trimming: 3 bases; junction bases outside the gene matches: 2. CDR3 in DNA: TGTGCCAGCTCACCGGGACAGGGAAAAGAGACCCAGTACTTC. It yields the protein CASSPGQGKETQYF.

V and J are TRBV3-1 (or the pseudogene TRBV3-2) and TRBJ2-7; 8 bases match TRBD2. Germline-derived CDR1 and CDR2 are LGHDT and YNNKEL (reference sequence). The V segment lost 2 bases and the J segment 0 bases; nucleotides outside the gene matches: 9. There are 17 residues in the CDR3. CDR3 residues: CASSQTGTSLSSYEQYF. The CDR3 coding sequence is TGTGCCAGCAGCCAAACCGGGACTAGTCTAAGCTCCTACGAGCAGTACTTC.

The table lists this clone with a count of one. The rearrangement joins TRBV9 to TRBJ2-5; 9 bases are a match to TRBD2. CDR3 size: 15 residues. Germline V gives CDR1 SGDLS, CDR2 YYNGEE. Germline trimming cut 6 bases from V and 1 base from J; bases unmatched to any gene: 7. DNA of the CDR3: TGTGCCAGCACCAGTAGCGGGAGCCTCCAAGAGACCCAGTACTTC. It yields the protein CASTSSGSLQETQYF.

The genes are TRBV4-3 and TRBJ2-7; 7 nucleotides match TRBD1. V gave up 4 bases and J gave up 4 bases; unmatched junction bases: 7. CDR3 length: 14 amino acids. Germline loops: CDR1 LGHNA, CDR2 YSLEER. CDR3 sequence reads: CASSPGTASYEQYF. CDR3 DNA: TGCGCCAGCAGCCCGGGGACAGCGAGTTACGAGCAGTACTTC.

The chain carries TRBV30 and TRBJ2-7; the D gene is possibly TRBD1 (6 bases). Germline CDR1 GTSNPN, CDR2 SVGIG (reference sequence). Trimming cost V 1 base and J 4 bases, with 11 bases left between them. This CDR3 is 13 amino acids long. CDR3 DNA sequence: TGTGCCTGGAGTGCGGGACACCGTTACGAGCAGTACTTC. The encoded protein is CAWSAGHRYEQYF.

The CDR3 is CASSLQAGRGTDTQYF. CDR3 DNA: TGCGCCAGCAGCTTGCAGGCGGGACGGGGCACAGATACGCAGTATTTT. This chain connects TRBV5-1 to TRBJ2-3; D might be TRBD2 (6 bases). V was clipped by 1 base and J by 1 base, with 13 bases between them. The CDR3 length is 16 residues. Germline CDR1 and CDR2: SGHRS and YFSETQ.